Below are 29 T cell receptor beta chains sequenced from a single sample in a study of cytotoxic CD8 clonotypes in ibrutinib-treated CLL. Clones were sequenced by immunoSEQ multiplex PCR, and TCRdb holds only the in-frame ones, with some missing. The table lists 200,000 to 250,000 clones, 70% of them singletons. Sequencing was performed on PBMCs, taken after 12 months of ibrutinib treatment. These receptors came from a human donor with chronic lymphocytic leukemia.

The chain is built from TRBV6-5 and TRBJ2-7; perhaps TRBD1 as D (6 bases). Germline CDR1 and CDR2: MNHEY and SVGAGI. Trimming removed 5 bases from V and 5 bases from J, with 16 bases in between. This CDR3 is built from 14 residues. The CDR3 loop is CASSGGRGLHEQYF. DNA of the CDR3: TGTGCCAGCAGTGGGGGCCGAGGGCTTCACGAGCAGTACTTC.

Here the CDR3 reads CAWKRDRAMNTEAFF. The CDR3 DNA reads as TGTGCCTGGAAAAGGGACAGGGCTATGAACACTGAAGCTTTCTTT. The J gene is TRBJ1-1, the V gene TRBV30, with 9 bases matching TRBD1. This CDR3 comprises 15 residues. CDR1 is GTSNPN, CDR2 SVGIG, per germline (reference sequence). Trimming at V came to 4 bases and at J to 0 bases, leaving 6 bases not matched to a gene. Full variable domain (outside the CDR3, taken from reference TRBV30 and TRBJ1-1): SQTIHQWPATLVQPVGSPLSLECTVEGTSNPNLYWYRQAAGRGLQLLFYSVGIGQISSEVPQNLSASRPQDRQFILSSKKLLLSDSGFYLCAWKRDRAMNTEAFFGQGTRLTVV.

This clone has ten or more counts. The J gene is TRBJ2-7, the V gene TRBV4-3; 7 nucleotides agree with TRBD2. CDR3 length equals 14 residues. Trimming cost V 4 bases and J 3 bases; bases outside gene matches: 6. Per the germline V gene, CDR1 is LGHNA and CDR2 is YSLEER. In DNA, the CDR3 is TGCGCCAGCAGCCCCGGACTAGATATCTACGAGCAGTACTTC. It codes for CASSPGLDIYEQYF.

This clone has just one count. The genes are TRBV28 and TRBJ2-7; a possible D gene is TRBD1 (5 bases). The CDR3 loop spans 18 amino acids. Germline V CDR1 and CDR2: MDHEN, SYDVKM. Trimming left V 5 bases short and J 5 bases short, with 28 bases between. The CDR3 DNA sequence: TGTGCCAGCAGTGCCTCCCCCGGCTTAGGGGCTCGGTTACACGAGCAGTACTTC. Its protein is CASSASPGLGARLHEQYF. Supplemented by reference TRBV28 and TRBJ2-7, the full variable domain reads DVKVTQSSRYLVKRTGEKVFLECVQDMDHENMFWYRQDPGLGLRLIYFSYDVKMKEKGDIPEGYSVSREKKERFSLILESASTNQTSMYLCASSASPGLGARLHEQYFGPGTRLTVT.

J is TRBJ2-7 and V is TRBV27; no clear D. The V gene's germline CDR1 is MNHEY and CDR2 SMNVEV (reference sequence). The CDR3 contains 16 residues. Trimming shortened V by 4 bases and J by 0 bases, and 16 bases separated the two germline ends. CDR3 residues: CASSSSGSPSSYEQYF. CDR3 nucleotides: TGTGCCAGCAGTTCTTCTGGCAGCCCGAGCTCCTACGAGCAGTACTTC.

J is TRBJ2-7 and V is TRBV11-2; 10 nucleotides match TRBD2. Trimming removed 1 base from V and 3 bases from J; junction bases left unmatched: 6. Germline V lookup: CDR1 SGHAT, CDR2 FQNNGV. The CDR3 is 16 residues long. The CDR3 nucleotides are TGTGCCAGCAGCTTAGGAGGGGCTAGCGGGAGCTACGAGCAGTACTTC. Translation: CASSLGGASGSYEQYF.

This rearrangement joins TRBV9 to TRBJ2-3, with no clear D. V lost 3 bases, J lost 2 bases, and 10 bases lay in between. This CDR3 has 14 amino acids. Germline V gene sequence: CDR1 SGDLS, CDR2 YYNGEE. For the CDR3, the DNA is TGTGCCAGCAGCGGACCGGCTTTCACAGATACGCAGTATTTT. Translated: CASSGPAFTDTQYF.

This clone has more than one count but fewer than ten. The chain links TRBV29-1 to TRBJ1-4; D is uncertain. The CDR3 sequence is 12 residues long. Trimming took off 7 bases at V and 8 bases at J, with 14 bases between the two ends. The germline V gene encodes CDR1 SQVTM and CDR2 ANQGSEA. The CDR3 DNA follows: TGCAGCGCCCGACGGGGTCGGGAAAAACTGTTTTTT. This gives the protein CSARRGREKLFF.

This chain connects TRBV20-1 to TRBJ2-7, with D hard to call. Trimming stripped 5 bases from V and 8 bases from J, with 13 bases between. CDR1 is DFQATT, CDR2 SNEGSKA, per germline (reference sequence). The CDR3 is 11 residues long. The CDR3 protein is CSASTDVKQYF. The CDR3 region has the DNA TGCAGTGCTTCCACAGATGTCAAGCAGTACTTC.

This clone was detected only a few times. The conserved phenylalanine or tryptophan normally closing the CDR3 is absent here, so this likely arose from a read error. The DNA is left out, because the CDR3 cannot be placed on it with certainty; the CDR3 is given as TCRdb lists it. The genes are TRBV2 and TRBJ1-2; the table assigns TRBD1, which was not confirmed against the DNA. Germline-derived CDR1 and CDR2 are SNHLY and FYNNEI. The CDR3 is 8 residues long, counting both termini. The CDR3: CASQRGPT.

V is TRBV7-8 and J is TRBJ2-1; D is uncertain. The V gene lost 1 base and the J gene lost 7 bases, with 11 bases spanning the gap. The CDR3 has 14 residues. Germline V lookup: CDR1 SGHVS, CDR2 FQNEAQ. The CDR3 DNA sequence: TGTGCCAGCAGCTTAGATCGGCGGCTTAATGAGCAGTTCTTC. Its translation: CASSLDRRLNEQFF.

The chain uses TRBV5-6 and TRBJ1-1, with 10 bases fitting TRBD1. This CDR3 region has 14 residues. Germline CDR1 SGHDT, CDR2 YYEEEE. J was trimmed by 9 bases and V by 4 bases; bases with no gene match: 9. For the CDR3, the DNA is TGTGCCAGCAGCGCCGGGACAGGGGCCGCAAAAGCTTTCTTT. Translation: CASSAGTGAAKAFF.

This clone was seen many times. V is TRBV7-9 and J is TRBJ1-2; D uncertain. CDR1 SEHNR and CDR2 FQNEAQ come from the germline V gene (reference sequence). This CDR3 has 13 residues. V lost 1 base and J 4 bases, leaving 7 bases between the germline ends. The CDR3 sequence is CASSLESFYGYTF. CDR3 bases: TGTGCCAGCAGCTTAGAATCATTCTATGGCTACACCTTC.

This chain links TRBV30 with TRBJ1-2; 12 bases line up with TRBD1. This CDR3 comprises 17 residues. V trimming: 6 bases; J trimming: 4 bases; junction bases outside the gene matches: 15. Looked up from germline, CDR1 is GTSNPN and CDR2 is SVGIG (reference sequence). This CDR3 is CACTSGTGGWGSYGYTF. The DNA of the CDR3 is TGTGCCTGCACCTCCGGGACAGGGGGCTGGGGGTCCTATGGCTACACCTTC.

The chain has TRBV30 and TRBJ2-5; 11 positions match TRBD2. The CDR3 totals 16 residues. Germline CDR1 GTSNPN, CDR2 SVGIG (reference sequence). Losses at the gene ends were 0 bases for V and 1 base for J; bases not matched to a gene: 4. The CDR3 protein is CAWSVRLAGRQETQYF. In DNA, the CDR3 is TGTGCCTGGAGTGTACGACTAGCGGGGCGCCAAGAGACCCAGTACTTC.

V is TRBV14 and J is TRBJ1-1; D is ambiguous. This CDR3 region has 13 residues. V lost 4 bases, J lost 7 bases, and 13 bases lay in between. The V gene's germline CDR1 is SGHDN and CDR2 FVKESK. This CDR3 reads CASSPVGLSEAFF. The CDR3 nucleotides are TGTGCCAGCAGCCCGGTAGGGTTGAGTGAAGCTTTCTTT. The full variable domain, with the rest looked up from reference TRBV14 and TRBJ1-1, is EAGVTQFPSHSVIEKGQTVTLRCDPISGHDNLYWYRRVMGKEIKFLLHFVKESKQDESGMPNNRFLAERTGGTYSTLKVQPAELEDSGVYFCASSPVGLSEAFFGQGTRLTVV.

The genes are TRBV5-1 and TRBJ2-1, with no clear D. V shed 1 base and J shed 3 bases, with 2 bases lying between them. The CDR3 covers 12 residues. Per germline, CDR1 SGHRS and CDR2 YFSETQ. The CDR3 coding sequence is TGCGCCAGCAGCTTGAACTACAATGAGCAGTTCTTC. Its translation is CASSLNYNEQFF.

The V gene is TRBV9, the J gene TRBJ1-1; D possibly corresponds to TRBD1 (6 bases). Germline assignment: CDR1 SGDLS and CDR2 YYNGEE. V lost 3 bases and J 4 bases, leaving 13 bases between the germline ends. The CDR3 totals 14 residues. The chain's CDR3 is CASSERQVPTEAFF. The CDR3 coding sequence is TGTGCCAGCAGCGAAAGACAGGTGCCCACTGAAGCTTTCTTT.

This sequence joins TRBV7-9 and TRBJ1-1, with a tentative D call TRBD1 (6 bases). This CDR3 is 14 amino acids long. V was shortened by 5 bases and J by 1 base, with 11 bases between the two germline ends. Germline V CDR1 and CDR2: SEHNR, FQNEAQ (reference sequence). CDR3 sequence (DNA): TGTGCCAGCAGCCCAGACAGGACGAACACTGAAGCTTTCTTT. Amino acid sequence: CASSPDRTNTEAFF.

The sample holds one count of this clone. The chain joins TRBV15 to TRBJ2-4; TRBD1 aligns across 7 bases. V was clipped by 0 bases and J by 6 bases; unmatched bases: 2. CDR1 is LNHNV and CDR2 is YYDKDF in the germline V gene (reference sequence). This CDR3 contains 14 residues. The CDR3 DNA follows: TGTGCCACCAGCAGAGACAGACAGGGAAACATTCAGTACTTC. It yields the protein CATSRDRQGNIQYF.

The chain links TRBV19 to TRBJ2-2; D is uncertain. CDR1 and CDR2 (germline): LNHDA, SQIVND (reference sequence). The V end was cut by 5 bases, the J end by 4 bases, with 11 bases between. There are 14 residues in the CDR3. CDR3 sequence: CASSHSATTGELFF. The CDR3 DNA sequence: TGTGCCAGTAGTCACAGCGCAACCACCGGGGAGCTGTTTTTT.

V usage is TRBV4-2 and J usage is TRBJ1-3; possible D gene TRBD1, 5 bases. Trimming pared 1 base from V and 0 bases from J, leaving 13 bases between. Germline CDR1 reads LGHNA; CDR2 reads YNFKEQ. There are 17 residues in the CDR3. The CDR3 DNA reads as TGTGCCAGCAGCCAAGGACAGCTCCTAAACTCTGGAAACACCATATATTTT. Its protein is CASSQGQLLNSGNTIYF.

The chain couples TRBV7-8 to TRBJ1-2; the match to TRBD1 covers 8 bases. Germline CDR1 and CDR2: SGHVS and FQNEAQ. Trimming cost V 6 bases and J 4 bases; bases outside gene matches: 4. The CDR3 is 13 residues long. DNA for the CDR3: TGTGCCAGCAGAGACAGGGGAGGCTATGGCTACACCTTC. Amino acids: CASRDRGGYGYTF.

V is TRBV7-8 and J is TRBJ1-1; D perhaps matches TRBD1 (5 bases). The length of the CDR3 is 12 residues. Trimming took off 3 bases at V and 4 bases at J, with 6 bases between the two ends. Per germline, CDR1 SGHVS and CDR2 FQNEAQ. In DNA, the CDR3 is TGTGCCAGCAGCTTCGGGACCACTGAAGCTTTCTTT. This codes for CASSFGTTEAFF.

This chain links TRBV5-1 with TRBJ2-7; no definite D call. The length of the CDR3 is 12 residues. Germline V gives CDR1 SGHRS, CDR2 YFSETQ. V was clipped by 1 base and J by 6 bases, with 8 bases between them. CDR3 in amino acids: CASSLTIGEQYF. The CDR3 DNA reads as TGCGCCAGCAGCTTGACCATAGGCGAGCAGTACTTC.

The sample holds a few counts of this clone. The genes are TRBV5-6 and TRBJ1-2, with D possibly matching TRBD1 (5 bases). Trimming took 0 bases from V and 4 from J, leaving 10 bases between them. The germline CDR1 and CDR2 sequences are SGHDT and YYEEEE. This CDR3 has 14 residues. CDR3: CASSLVQGFYGYTF. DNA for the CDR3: TGTGCCAGCAGCTTGGTCCAGGGATTCTATGGCTACACCTTC.

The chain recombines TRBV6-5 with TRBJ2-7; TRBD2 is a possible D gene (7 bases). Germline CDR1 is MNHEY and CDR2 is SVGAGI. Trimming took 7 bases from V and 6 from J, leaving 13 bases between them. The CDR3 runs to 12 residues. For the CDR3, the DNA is TGTGCCAGCAAACGGGGGGCAGGCGAGCAGTACTTC. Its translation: CASKRGAGEQYF.

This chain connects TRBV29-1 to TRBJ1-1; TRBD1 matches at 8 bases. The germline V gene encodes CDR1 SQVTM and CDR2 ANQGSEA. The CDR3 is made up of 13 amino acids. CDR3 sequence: CTGQGDEDTEAFF. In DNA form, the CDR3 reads TGCACCGGACAGGGCGATGAGGACACTGAAGCTTTCTTT.

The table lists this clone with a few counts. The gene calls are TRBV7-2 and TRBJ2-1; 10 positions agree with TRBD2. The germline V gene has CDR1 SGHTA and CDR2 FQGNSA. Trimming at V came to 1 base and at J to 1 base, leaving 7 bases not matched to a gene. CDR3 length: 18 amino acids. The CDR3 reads CASSLVASGGSSYNEQFF. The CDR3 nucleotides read TGTGCCAGCAGCTTAGTGGCTAGCGGGGGTTCATCCTACAATGAGCAGTTCTTC.